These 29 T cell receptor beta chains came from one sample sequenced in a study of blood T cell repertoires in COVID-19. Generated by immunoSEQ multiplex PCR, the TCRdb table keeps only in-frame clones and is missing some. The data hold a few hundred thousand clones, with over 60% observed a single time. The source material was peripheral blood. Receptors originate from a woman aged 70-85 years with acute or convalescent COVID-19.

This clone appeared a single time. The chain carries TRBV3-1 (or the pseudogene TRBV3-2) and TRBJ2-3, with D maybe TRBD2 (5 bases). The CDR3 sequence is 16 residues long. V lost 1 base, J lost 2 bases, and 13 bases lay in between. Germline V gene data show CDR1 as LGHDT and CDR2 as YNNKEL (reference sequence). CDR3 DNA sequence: TGTGCCAGCAGCCAAGGGGAGAGGACCCACACAGATACGCAGTATTTT. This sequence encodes CASSQGERTHTDTQYF.

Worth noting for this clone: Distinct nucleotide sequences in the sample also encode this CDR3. The CDR3 nucleotides read TGTGCCAGCTCACCCCCTAGCACAGATACGCAGTATTTT. Its translation is CASSPPSTDTQYF. V and J are TRBV18 and TRBJ2-3; D call uncertain. The length of the CDR3 is 13 residues. The V and J ends lost 3 bases and 0 bases respectively, with 4 bases between them. Germline CDR1 reads KGHSH; CDR2 reads LQKENI.

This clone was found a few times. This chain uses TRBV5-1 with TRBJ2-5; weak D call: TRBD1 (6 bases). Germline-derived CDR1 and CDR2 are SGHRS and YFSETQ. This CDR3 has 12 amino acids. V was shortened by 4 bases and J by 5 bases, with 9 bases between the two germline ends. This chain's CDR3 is CASSRTAETQYF. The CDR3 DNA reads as TGCGCCAGCAGCCGGACAGCTGAGACCCAGTACTTC.

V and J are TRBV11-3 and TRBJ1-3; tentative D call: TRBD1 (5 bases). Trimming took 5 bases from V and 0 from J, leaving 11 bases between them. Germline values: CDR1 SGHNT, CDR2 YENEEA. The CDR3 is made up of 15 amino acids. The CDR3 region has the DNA TGTGCCAGCAGCAACAGGCAAGACTCTGGAAACACCATATATTTT. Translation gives CASSNRQDSGNTIYF.

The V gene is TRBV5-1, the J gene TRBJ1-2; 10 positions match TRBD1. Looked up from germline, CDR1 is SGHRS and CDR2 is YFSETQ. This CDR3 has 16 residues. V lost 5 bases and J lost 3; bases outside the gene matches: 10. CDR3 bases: TGCGCCAGCAGTTTATTCGGGGACAGGGGCCACTATGGCTACACCTTC. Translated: CASSLFGDRGHYGYTF.

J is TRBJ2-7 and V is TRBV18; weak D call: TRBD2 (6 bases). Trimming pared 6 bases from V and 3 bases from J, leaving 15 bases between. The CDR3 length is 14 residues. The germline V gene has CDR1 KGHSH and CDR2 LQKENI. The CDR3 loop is CASSPGTADYEQYF. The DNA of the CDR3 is TGTGCCAGCTCGCCCGGGACTGCGGACTACGAGCAGTACTTC.

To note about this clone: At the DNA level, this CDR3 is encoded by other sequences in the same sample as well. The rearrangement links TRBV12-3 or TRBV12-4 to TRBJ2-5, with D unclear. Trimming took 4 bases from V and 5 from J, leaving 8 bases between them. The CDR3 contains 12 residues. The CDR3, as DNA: TGTGCCAGCAGTTCAGGTCGGGAGACCCAGTACTTC. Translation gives CASSSGRETQYF.

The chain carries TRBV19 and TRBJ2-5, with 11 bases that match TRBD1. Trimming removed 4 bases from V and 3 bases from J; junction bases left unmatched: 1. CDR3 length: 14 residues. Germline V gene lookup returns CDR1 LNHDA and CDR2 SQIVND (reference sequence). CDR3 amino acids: CASSTGQGEETQYF. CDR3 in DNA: TGTGCCAGTAGTACGGGACAGGGGGAAGAGACCCAGTACTTC.

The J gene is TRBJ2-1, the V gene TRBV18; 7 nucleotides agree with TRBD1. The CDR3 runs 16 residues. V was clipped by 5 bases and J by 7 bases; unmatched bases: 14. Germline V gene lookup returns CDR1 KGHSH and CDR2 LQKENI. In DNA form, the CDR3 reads TGTGCCAGCTCAGAACCTATAGGGGGCGCAGGGAATGAGCAGTTCTTC. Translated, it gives CASSEPIGGAGNEQFF.

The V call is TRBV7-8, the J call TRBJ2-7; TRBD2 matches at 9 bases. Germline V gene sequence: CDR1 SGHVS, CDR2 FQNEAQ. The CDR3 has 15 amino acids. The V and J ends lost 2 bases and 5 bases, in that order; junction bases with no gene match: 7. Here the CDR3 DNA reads TGTGCCAGCAGCTTAAGAGCGGGGGGTAGGGACGAGCAGTACGTC. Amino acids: CASSLRAGGRDEQYV.

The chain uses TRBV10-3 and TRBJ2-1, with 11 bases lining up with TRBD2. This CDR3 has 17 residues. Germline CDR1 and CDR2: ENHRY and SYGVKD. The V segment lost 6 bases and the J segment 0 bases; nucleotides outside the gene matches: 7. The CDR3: CAISDPTSGGSYNEQFF. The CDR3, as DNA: TGTGCCATCAGCGATCCAACTAGCGGGGGCTCCTACAATGAGCAGTTCTTC.

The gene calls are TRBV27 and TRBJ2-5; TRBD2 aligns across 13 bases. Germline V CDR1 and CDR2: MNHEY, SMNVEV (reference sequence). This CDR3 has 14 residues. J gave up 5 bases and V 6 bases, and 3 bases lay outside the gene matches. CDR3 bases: TGTGCCAGCAGCACTAGCGGGGGGGGTGAGACCCAGTACTTC. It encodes CASSTSGGGETQYF.

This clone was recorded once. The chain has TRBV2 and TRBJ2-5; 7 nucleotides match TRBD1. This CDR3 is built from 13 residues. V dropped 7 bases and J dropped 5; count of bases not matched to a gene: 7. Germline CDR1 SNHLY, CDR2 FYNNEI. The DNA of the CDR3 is TGTGCCAGCATGACAGGGTTGAAGGAGACCCAGTACTTC. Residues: CASMTGLKETQYF. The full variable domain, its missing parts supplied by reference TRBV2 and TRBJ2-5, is EPEVTQTPSHQVTQMGQEVILRCVPISNHLYFYWYRQILGQKVEFLVSFYNNEISEKSEIFDDQFSVERPDGSNFTLKIRSTKLEDSAMYFCASMTGLKETQYFGPGTRLLVL.

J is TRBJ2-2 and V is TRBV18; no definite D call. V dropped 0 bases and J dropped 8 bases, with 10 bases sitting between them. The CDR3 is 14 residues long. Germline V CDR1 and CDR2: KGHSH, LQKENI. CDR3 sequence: CASSPPEVKGELFF. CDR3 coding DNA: TGTGCCAGCTCACCACCAGAGGTCAAGGGGGAGCTGTTTTTT.

CDR3 in DNA: TGTGCCAGTAGTGCACGGAATGAAAAACTGTTTTTT. Its translation is CASSARNEKLFF. The V call is TRBV19, the J call TRBJ1-4; D not resolved. Per germline, CDR1 LNHDA and CDR2 SQIVND (reference sequence). The V end lost 5 bases, the J end lost 5 bases, and 6 bases lay between the germline ends. CDR3 length equals 12 residues.

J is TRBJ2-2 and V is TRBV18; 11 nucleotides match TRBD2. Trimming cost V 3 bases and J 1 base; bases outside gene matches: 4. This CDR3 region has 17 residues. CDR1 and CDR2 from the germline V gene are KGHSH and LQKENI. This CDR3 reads CASSPSLAGENTGELFF. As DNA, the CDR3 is TGTGCCAGCTCACCTTCACTAGCGGGGGAGAACACCGGGGAGCTGTTTTTT.

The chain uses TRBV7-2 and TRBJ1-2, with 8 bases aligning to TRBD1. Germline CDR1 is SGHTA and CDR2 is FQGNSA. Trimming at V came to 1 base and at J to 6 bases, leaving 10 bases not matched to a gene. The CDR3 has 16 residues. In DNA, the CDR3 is TGTGCCAGCAGCTTAGGGTCAGGGGGCTCAGGGAATGGCTACACCTTC. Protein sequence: CASSLGSGGSGNGYTF.

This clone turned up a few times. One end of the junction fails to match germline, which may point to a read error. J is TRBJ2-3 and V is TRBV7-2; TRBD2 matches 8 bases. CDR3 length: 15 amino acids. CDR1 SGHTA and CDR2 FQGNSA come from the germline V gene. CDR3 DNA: TGTGCCAGCACCTTACAACCGGGGGGGGTTGATACGCAGTATTTT. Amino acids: CASTLQPGGVDTQYF.

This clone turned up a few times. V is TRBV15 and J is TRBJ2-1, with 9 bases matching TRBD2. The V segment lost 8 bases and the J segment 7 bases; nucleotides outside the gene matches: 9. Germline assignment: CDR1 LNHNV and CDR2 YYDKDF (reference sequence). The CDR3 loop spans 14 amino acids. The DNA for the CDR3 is TGTGCCACCCAACGCGGGGGGGCCGGGAATGAGCAGTTCTTC. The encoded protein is CATQRGGAGNEQFF.

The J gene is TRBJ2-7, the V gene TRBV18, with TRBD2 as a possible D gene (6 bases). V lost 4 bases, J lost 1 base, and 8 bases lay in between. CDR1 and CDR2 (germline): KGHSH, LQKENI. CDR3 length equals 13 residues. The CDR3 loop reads CASSRGESYEQYV. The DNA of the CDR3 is TGTGCCAGCTCACGGGGGGAGTCCTACGAGCAGTACGTC.

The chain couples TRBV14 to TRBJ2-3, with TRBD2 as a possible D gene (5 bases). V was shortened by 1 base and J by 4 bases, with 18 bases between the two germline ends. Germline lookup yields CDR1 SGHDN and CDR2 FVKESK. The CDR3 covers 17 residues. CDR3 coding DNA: TGTGCCAGCAGCCAAGGGCCGAGGGCACCCCCTCCAGATACGCAGTATTTT. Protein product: CASSQGPRAPPPDTQYF.

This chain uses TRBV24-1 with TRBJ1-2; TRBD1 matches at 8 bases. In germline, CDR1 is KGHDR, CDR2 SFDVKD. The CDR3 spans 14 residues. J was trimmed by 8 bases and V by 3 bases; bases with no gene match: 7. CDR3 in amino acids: CATSDPRTGNGYTF. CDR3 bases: TGTGCCACCAGTGATCCTAGGACAGGGAACGGCTACACCTTC.

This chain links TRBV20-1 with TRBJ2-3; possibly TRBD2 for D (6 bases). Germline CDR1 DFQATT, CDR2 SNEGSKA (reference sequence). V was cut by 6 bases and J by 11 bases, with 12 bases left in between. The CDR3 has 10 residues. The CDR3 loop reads CSASGGMQYF. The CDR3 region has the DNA TGCAGTGCAAGCGGAGGGATGCAGTATTTT.

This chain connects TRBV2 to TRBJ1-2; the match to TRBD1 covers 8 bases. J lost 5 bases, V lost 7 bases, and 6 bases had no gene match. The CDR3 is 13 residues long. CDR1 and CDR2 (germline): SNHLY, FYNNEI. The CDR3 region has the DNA TGTGCCAGCATCCCGGGACAGGAGTATGGCTACACCTTC. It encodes CASIPGQEYGYTF.

CDR3 in amino acids: CASSTRQRGYNEQFF. CDR3 sequence (DNA): TGTGCCAGCAGCACGCGACAGCGGGGATACAATGAGCAGTTCTTC. The V gene is TRBV7-8, the J gene TRBJ2-1; TRBD2 matches 7 bases. The germline V gene has CDR1 SGHVS and CDR2 FQNEAQ. The CDR3 sequence is 15 residues long. V was clipped by 5 bases and J by 4 bases; unmatched bases: 8.

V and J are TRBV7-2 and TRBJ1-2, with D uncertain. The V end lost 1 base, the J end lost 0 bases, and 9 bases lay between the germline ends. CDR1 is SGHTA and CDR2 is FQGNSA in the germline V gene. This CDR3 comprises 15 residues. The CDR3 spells CASSLGSEANYGYTF. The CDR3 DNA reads TGTGCCAGCAGCTTAGGGTCAGAAGCTAACTATGGCTACACCTTC.

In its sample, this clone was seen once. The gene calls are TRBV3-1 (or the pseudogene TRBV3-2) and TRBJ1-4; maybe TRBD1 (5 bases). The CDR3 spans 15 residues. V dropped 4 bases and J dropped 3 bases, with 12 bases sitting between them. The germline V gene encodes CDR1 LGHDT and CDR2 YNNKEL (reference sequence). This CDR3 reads CASSPAGGPNEKLFF. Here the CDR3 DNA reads TGTGCCAGCAGCCCGGCGGGGGGTCCTAATGAAAAACTGTTTTTT.

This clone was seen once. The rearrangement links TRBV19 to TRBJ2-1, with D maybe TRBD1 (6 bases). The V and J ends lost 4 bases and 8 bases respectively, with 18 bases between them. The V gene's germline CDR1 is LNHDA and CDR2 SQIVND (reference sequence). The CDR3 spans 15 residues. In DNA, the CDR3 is TGTGCCAGTAGTACCGGACAGACCCGGGGATATGAGCAGTTCTTC. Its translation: CASSTGQTRGYEQFF.

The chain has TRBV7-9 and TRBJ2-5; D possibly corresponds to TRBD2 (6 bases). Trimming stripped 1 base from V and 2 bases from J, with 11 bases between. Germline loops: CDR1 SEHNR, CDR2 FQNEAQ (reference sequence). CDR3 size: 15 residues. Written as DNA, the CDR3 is TGTGCCAGCAGCTTAGGCGGGACTCCACAAGAGACCCAGTACTTC. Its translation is CASSLGGTPQETQYF.